The 14 T cell receptor beta chains listed next were all sequenced from one sample in a study of a mutant IDH1 vaccine in newly diagnosed glioma. Time point in this sample: week 23, last vaccination. Vaccine doses each comprised 300 ug of mutant IDH1 20-mer peptide, with topical imiquimod. Clones were sequenced by immunoSEQ multiplex PCR, and TCRdb holds only the in-frame ones, with some missing. The sample includes 20,000 to 25,000 clones, 82% of them seen just once. Antigen specificity for these receptors is unknown. Sequenced here: PBMCs, sampled from a glioma patient whose treatment included an IDH1 peptide vaccine. All receptors derive from a man under 40 with glioma.

The chain recombines TRBV20-1 with TRBJ1-1; D is unresolved. CDR3 size: 11 residues. CDR1 is DFQATT and CDR2 is SNEGSKA in the germline V gene (reference sequence). Deletions cut 7 bases from V and 13 bases from J, with 19 bases between. In DNA form, the CDR3 reads TGCAGTGGAAGATCATTTGAGGAGGGTTTCTTT. It specifies CSGRSFEEGFF.

This clone was seen a few times. The V gene is TRBV4-1, the J gene TRBJ2-1, with no clear D. The CDR3 sequence is 13 residues long. Trimming removed 1 base from V and 12 bases from J, with 13 bases in between. Germline values: CDR1 MGHRA, CDR2 YSYEKL. The CDR3 loop reads CASSQVEEQGQFF. The CDR3, as DNA: TGCGCCAGCAGCCAAGTAGAAGAGCAAGGGCAGTTCTTC.

DNA for the CDR3: TGTGCCAGCAGCGTAGCCAGAGTGCTGGTCAATGAGCAGTTCTTC. Its protein is CASSVARVLVNEQFF. The rearrangement links TRBV9 to TRBJ2-1; D gene ambiguous. This CDR3 has 15 residues. V was shortened by 0 bases and J by 6 bases, with 13 bases between the two germline ends. Germline V gene sequence: CDR1 SGDLS, CDR2 YYNGEE.

This chain connects TRBV4-2 to TRBJ1-5; no firm D call. CDR1 is LGHNA, CDR2 YNFKEQ, per germline. Trimming took off 0 bases at V and 3 bases at J, with 9 bases between the two ends. This CDR3 is 15 amino acids long. This CDR3 reads CASSQDGSINQPQHF. The CDR3, as DNA: TGTGCCAGCAGCCAAGATGGGAGTATCAATCAGCCCCAGCATTTT.

This clone has only one observation. The junction differs from germline at one of its ends, possibly a read error. V usage is TRBV2 and J usage is TRBJ1-5; 9 nucleotides match TRBD1. This CDR3 has 13 residues. Germline assignment: CDR1 SNHLY and CDR2 FYNNEI. CDR3 sequence: CVSSGQGQQPQHF. The CDR3 DNA reads as TGTGTCAGCAGTGGACAGGGGCAACAGCCCCAGCATTTT.

This clone showed up just once. The J gene is TRBJ2-5, the V gene TRBV9, with D possibly TRBD2 on 5 matching bases. Looked up from germline, CDR1 is SGDLS and CDR2 is YYNGEE. The V end lost 0 bases, the J end lost 5 bases, and 5 bases lay between the germline ends. The CDR3 totals 12 residues. This CDR3 is CASSVGGETQYF. The DNA for the CDR3 is TGTGCCAGCAGCGTAGGAGGGGAGACCCAGTACTTC.

This clone was seen more than once but under ten times. The chain links TRBV6-1 to TRBJ1-1; D is uncertain. From germline, CDR1 is MNHNS and CDR2 SASEGT. Trimming took off 1 base at V and 1 base at J, with 10 bases between the two ends. The CDR3 consists of 15 residues. The CDR3 spells CASSEGAAPNTEAFF. As DNA, the CDR3 is TGTGCCAGCAGTGAAGGGGCAGCCCCGAACACTGAAGCTTTCTTT.

V usage is TRBV10-3 and J usage is TRBJ1-1, with 7 bases that match TRBD1. V lost 2 bases to trimming and J lost 3 bases; unmatched junction nucleotides: 0. The CDR3 runs to 13 residues. Germline V gene lookup returns CDR1 ENHRY and CDR2 SYGVKD. The DNA of the CDR3 is TGTGCCATCAGTGAGACAGGGGACACTGAAGCTTTCTTT. Protein product: CAISETGDTEAFF.

The chain employs TRBV27 and TRBJ2-1; 9 positions agree with TRBD2. The CDR3 extends over 14 amino acids. Losses at the gene ends were 6 bases for V and 7 bases for J; bases not matched to a gene: 7. CDR1 is MNHEY and CDR2 is SMNVEV in the germline V gene (reference sequence). CDR3 in amino acids: CASSPIAGENEQFF. CDR3 nucleotides: TGTGCCAGCAGCCCCATAGCGGGAGAGAATGAGCAGTTCTTC.

The CDR3 is CASSPLAGGFFGRDTQYF. The CDR3 region has the DNA TGTGCCAGCAGTCCGTTAGCGGGAGGCTTCTTTGGTAGAGATACGCAGTATTTT. The chain has TRBV27 and TRBJ2-3; 10 bases are a match to TRBD2. The V and J ends lost 5 bases and 5 bases, in that order; junction bases with no gene match: 16. CDR1 and CDR2 (germline): MNHEY, SMNVEV (reference sequence). The CDR3 consists of 18 residues.

A single count supports this clone. This rearrangement joins TRBV5-4 to TRBJ1-1; D is possibly TRBD1 (5 bases). This CDR3 region has 13 residues. Per germline, CDR1 SGHNT and CDR2 YYREEE (reference sequence). V was trimmed by 4 bases and J by 4 bases, leaving 11 bases between them. CDR3 amino acids: CASSGRGSTEAFF. The CDR3 DNA reads as TGTGCCAGCAGCGGGAGGGGCTCCACTGAAGCTTTCTTT.

The chain has TRBV4-2 and TRBJ1-4, with D perhaps matching TRBD1 (6 bases). V was pared by 2 bases and J by 6 bases, with 28 bases between. Germline V gene sequence: CDR1 LGHNA, CDR2 YNFKEQ. This CDR3 is 20 amino acids long. In DNA, the CDR3 is TGTGCCAGCAGCCAACTTTTTGGCAGGGTTTCGTGGGGGGCGGATGAAAAACTGTTTTTT. The encoded protein is CASSQLFGRVSWGADEKLFF.

The chain uses TRBV18 and TRBJ1-4; 9 bases map to TRBD1. From germline, CDR1 is KGHSH and CDR2 LQKENI. The CDR3 has 16 residues. V lost 1 base, J lost 8 bases, and 8 bases stayed unmatched. This chain's CDR3 is CASSPQLRDRDEKLFF. CDR3 sequence (DNA): TGTGCCAGCTCACCACAGCTTAGGGACAGGGACGAAAAACTGTTTTTT. Drawing the rest from reference TRBV18 and TRBJ1-4, the complete variable domain is NAGVMQNPRHLVRRRGQEARLRCSPMKGHSHVYWYRQLPEEGLKFMVYLQKENIIDESGMPKERFSAEFPKEGPSILRIQQVVRGDSAAYFCASSPQLRDRDEKLFFGSGTQLSVL.

The rearrangement joins TRBV27 to TRBJ2-6, with D maybe TRBD1 (5 bases). This CDR3 is built from 14 residues. The germline CDR1 and CDR2 sequences are MNHEY and SMNVEV (reference sequence). The ends were cut back, 10 bases at V and 4 bases at J, with 14 bases in the middle. CDR3 loop: CATGASPGANVLTF. The DNA of the CDR3 is TGTGCCACTGGGGCCTCCCCAGGGGCCAACGTCCTGACTTTC.